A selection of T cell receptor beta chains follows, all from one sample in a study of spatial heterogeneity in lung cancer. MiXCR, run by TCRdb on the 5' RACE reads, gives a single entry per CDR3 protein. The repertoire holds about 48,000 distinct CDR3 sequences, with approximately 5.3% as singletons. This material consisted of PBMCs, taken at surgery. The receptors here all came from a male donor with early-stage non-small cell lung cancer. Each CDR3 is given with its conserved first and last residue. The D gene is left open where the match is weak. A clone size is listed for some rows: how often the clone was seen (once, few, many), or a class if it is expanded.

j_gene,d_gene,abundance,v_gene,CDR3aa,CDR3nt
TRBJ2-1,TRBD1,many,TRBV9,CASSFDRGRENEQFF,TGTGCCAGCAGCTTCGACAGGGGGCGCGAAAATGAGCAGTTCTTC
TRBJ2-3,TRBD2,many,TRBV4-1,CASGGLAGSTDTQYF,TGCGCCAGCGGGGGACTAGCGGGATCCACAGATACGCAGTATTTT
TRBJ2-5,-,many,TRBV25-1,CASSGTGYQETQYF,TGTGCCAGCAGTGGTACAGGGTACCAAGAGACCCAGTACTTC
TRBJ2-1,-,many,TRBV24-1,CATSDLRSARVEQFF,TGTGCCACCAGTGATTTACGGTCTGCTCGAGTAGAGCAGTTCTTC
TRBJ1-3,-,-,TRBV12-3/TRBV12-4,CASSLILNSGNTIYF,TGTGCCAGCAGTCTAATACTGAACTCTGGAAACACCATATATTTT
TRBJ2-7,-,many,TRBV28,CASRDRDGTYEQYF,TGTGCCAGCAGAGACCGGGACGGAACCTACGAGCAGTACTTC
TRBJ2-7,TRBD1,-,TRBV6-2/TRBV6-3,CASSYSRDRGNPYEQYF,TGTGCCAGCAGTTACTCCCGGGACAGGGGTAACCCCTACGAGCAGTACTTC
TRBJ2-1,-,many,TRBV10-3,CAISETGEGSNEQFF,TGTGCCATCAGTGAAACTGGAGAAGGAAGCAATGAGCAGTTCTTC
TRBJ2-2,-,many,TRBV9,CASSVDYLTGELFF,TGTGCCAGCAGCGTAGACTACCTCACCGGGGAGCTGTTTTTT
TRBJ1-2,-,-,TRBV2,CASSPGPRGYTF,TGTGCCAGCAGTCCGGGACCGCGGGGCTACACCTTC
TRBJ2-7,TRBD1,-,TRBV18,CASSPAGTGYYEQYF,TGTGCCAGCTCACCGGCCGGGACAGGTTACTACGAGCAGTACTTC
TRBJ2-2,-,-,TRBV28,CASRNTGELFF,TGTGCCAGCAGGAACACCGGGGAGCTGTTTTTT
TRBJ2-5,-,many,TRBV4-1,CASRDRGGKGQETQYF,TGCGCCAGCAGGGATCGGGGTGGTAAGGGGCAAGAGACCCAGTACTTC
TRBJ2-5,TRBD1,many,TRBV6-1,CASSRDRAQETQYF,TGTGCCAGCAGCCGGGACAGGGCCCAAGAGACCCAGTACTTC
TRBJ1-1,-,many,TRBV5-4,CASSLSQGTEAFF,TGTGCCAGCAGCTTGAGTCAGGGGACTGAAGCTTTCTTT
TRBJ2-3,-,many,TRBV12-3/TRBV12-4,CASIRGTPTSTDTQYF,TGTGCCAGCATTCGAGGGACGCCCACTAGCACAGATACGCAGTATTTT
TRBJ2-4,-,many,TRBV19,CASSIAGVGNIQYF,TGTGCCAGTAGTATAGCGGGAGTGGGAAACATTCAGTACTTC
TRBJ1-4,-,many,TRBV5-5,CASSWTTGLTNEKLFF,TGTGCCAGCAGCTGGACCACAGGGTTGACTAATGAAAAACTGTTTTTT
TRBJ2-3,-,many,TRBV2,CASKGLARSTDTQYF,TGTGCCAGCAAGGGGCTTGCCCGGAGCACAGATACGCAGTATTTT
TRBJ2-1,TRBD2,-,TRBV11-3,CASSSSSGSYNEQFF,TGTGCCAGCAGCTCCTCTAGCGGATCCTACAATGAGCAGTTCTTC
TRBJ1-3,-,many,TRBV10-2,CASSESGTGNTIYF,TGCGCCAGCAGTGAGTCGGGGACTGGAAACACCATATATTTT
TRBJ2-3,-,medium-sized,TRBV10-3,CAISESGTDTQYF,TGTGCCATCAGTGAGTCGGGTACAGATACGCAGTATTTT
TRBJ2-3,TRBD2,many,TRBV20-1,CSASPTSGYTDTQYF,TGCAGTGCTAGTCCTACTAGCGGCTACACAGATACGCAGTATTTT
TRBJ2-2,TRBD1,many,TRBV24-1,CATSDGDRGLAGELFF,TGTGCCACCAGTGATGGGGACAGGGGGCTCGCCGGGGAGCTGTTTTTT
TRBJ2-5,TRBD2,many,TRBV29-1,CSVVPRLAGGAGTQYF,TGCAGCGTTGTCCCTCGACTAGCGGGAGGGGCGGGGACCCAGTACTTC
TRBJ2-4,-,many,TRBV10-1,CASQKGVGNIQYF,TGCGCCAGCCAAAAAGGAGTGGGAAACATTCAGTACTTC
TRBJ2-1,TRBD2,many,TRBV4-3,CASSQDRLAGGSSYNEQFF,TGCGCCAGCAGCCAAGATAGGCTAGCGGGAGGAAGCTCCTACAATGAGCAGTTCTTC
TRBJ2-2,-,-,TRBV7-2,CASSQGRTNTGELFF,TGTGCCAGCAGCCAGGGACGGACCAACACCGGGGAGCTGTTTTTT
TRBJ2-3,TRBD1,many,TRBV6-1,CASRDRGSTDTQYF,TGTGCCTCCAGAGACAGGGGGAGCACAGATACGCAGTATTTT
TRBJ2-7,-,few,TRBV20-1,CSAPDPLNIGYNEQYF,TGCAGTGCCCCGGATCCCCTTAATATCGGGTACAACGAGCAGTACTTC
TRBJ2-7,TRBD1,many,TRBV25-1,CASSTGVSEQYF,TGTGCCAGCTCGACAGGGGTAAGCGAGCAGTACTTC
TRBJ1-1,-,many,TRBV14,CASSPLGGGQNTEAFF,TGTGCCAGCAGCCCTCTTGGGGGGGGACAGAACACTGAAGCTTTCTTT
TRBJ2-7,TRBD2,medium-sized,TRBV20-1,CSARGLAGLEQYF,TGCAGTGCTAGAGGACTAGCGGGTCTGGAGCAGTACTTC
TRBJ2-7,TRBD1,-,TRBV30,CAWRGQGYSYEQYF,TGTGCCTGGAGAGGACAGGGATATTCCTACGAGCAGTACTTC
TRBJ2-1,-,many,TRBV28,CASQFRLLNEQFF,TGTGCCAGCCAGTTCAGACTGCTCAATGAGCAGTTCTTC
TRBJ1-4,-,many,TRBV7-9,CASQGTFNEKLFF,TGTGCCAGCCAGGGGACATTTAATGAAAAACTGTTTTTT
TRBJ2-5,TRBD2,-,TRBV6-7,CASKDTGTKETQYF,TGTGCCAGCAAGGATACTGGGACTAAGGAGACCCAGTACTTC
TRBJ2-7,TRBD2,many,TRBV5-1,CASSSTSGRSYEQYF,TGCGCCAGCAGTTCGACTAGCGGGAGATCCTACGAGCAGTACTTC
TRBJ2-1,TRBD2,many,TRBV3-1,CASSQWGVTSGSPLEQFF,TGTGCCAGCAGCCAATGGGGCGTGACTAGCGGGAGCCCCCTTGAGCAGTTCTTC
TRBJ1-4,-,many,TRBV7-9,CASTRGTNEKLFF,TGTGCCAGCACCCGAGGGACTAATGAAAAACTGTTTTTT
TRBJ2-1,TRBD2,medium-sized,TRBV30,CAWKLLAGVQAYNEQFF,TGTGCCTGGAAATTGCTAGCGGGAGTTCAGGCCTACAATGAGCAGTTCTTC
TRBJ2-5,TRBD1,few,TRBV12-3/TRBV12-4,CASSRDRDQETQYF,TGTGCCAGCAGCAGGGACAGAGACCAAGAGACCCAGTACTTC
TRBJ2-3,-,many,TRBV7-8,CASTLEAAVTDTQYF,TGTGCCAGCACCTTAGAAGCAGCTGTCACAGATACGCAGTATTTT
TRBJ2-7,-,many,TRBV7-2,CASSRTAAYEQYF,TGTGCCAGCTCCCGGACAGCAGCCTACGAGCAGTACTTC
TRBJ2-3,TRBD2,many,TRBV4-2,CASSQGLSGRAQDTQYF,TGTGCCAGCAGCCAAGGACTCAGCGGGAGGGCCCAAGATACGCAGTATTTT
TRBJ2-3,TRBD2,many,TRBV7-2,CASSSGGGATQYF,TGTGCCAGCAGCTCGGGAGGAGGGGCTACGCAGTATTTT
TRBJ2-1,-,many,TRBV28,CASSLTGRTEQFF,TGTGCCAGCAGTTTGACGGGTCGGACTGAGCAGTTCTTC
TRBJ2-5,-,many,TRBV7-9,CASSLKGREETQYF,TGTGCCAGCAGCTTAAAGGGCAGGGAAGAGACCCAGTACTTC
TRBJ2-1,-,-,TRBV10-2,CASTSKGDLYNEQFF,TGCGCCAGCACCTCAAAGGGGGACTTGTACAATGAGCAGTTCTTC
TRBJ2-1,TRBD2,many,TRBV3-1,CASSASLAGRFNEQFF,TGTGCCAGCAGCGCGTCATTAGCGGGAAGGTTTAATGAGCAGTTCTTC
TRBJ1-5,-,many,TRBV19,CASSETVNQPQHF,TGTGCCAGTAGTGAGACAGTCAATCAGCCCCAGCATTTT
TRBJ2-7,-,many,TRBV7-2,CASSFTFRGPYEQYF,TGTGCCAGCAGCTTTACGTTCCGCGGACCCTACGAGCAGTACTTC
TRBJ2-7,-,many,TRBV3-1,CASSQFLSYEQYF,TGTGCCAGCAGCCAATTCCTTAGCTACGAGCAGTACTTC
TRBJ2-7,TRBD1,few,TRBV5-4,CASSSPQTGSHEQYF,TGTGCCAGCAGCTCGCCACAGACAGGGTCCCACGAGCAGTACTTC
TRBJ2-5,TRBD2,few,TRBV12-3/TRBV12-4,CASSTRTSVDETQYF,TGTGCCAGCAGCACGCGGACTAGCGTTGACGAGACCCAGTACTTC
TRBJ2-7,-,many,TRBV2,CASSEGATEQYF,TGTGCCAGCAGTGAAGGAGCGACCGAGCAGTACTTC
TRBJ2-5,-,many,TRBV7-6,CASSLLQNQETQYF,TGTGCCAGCAGCTTATTACAGAACCAAGAGACCCAGTACTTC
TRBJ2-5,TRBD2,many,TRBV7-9,CASSGRGLAGGQETQYF,TGTGCCAGCAGCGGCCGAGGACTAGCGGGAGGTCAAGAGACCCAGTACTTC
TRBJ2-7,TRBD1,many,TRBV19,CASSMRDRVAEQYF,TGTGCCAGTAGTATGCGGGACAGGGTAGCCGAGCAGTACTTC
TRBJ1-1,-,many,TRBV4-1,CASSQVTPNTEAFF,TGCGCCAGCAGCCAAGTAACTCCGAACACTGAAGCTTTCTTT